Listed below are T cell receptor beta chains from one sample, sequenced in a study of response to subunit inactivated influenza vaccine. TCRdb re-analysed the RT-PCR reads in MiXCR, keeping a single row per CDR3 protein. In the table there are approximately 290,000 distinct CDR3 sequences, 20% to 25% of which are singletons. This sample comprised PBMCs from blood, obtained 21 months after vaccination. These receptors all stem from a man aged 45 to 70 who received an inactivated influenza vaccine. The CDR3 runs from the conserved cysteine through the conserved F or W. Fields, in order: clone size, D gene, J gene, V gene, CDR3 DNA, CDR3 protein. D genes are given only for firm matches. Where a row states a size, it is once, few, many or the class of an expanded clone; other rows omit it.

>few|.|TRBJ1-4|TRBV20-1
TGCAGTGCTAGATGGGGTACGGGTGAAAAACTGTTTTTT
CSARWGTGEKLFF
>many|.|TRBJ1-3|TRBV7-3
TGTGCCAGCAGCTTAAATACCGGAAACACCATATATTTT
CASSLNTGNTIYF
>.|.|TRBJ1-1|TRBV20-1
TGCAGTGCCAAGACGGCGTGGGCTTTCTTT
CSAKTAWAFF
>few|TRBD1|TRBJ1-5|TRBV20-1
TGCAGTGCTAGAGATCAGAAGGACAGGTGGGGCAATCAGCCCCAGCATTTT
CSARDQKDRWGNQPQHF
>many|.|TRBJ1-2|TRBV10-3
TGTGCCATCAGTGAGTCTCGCAGTACCAAATCCGGCTACACCTTC
CAISESRSTKSGYTF
>.|.|TRBJ2-7|TRBV5-6
TGTGCCAGCAGCTTGGGGGCAGCCACCTACGAGCAGTACTTC
CASSLGAATYEQYF
>many|.|TRBJ1-6|TRBV12-3/TRBV12-4
TGTGCCAGCAGTTTAGGAGGACAGAATTCACCCCTCCACTTT
CASSLGGQNSPLHF
>few|.|TRBJ1-2|TRBV12-3/TRBV12-4
TGTGCCAGCAGTTACGTAGACTATGGCTACACCTTC
CASSYVDYGYTF
>once|.|TRBJ1-1|TRBV4-1
TGCGCCAGCAGCCAAGGGGGAGTCCAAATGAACACTGAAGCTTTCTTT
CASSQGGVQMNTEAFF
>.|.|TRBJ2-5|TRBV5-4
TGTGCCAGCAGCTCAACTTTGGTCTGGCCAGCAAAAGAGACCCAGTACTTC
CASSSTLVWPAKETQYF
>many|TRBD1|TRBJ2-1|TRBV29-1
TGCAGCGTTGAAGGACAGGGGACGATCAATGAGCAGTTCTTC
CSVEGQGTINEQFF
>few|.|TRBJ1-1|TRBV20-1
TGCAGTGCTACCCGGACCCAGGGACGGACTGAAGCTTTCTTT
CSATRTQGRTEAFF
>.|.|TRBJ2-1|TRBV5-1
TGCGCCAGCAGCTTGGGTGTCTGGTCGTCCTACAATGAGCAGTTCTTC
CASSLGVWSSYNEQFF
>.|.|TRBJ1-2|TRBV28
TGTGCCGGATGGGGAGGGGGGGCTAACGGCTACACCTTC
CAGWGGGANGYTF
>.|TRBD2|TRBJ2-5|TRBV11-1
TGTGCCAGCAGCACGGGACTAGCGGGACGACAGGCGGGGGAGACCCAGTACTTC
CASSTGLAGRQAGETQYF
>few|TRBD1|TRBJ1-4|TRBV7-2
TGTGCCAGCAGCTTAGACAGGGGGCAGAGTGAAAAACTGTTTTTT
CASSLDRGQSEKLFF
>.|TRBD1|TRBJ2-2|TRBV6-5
TGTGCCAGCAGTTCCGGGACAGCCACCTTGGACACCGGGGAGCTGTTTTTT
CASSSGTATLDTGELFF
>many|.|TRBJ1-3|TRBV12-3/TRBV12-4
TGTGCCAGCAGTTTTTCTGGAAACACCATATATTTT
CASSFSGNTIYF
>few|.|TRBJ1-2|TRBV11-2
TGTGCCAGCAGACGAACCGGACAGTTCTATGGCTACACCTTC
CASRRTGQFYGYTF
>.|.|TRBJ1-6|TRBV5-5
TGTGCCAGGGGCCGAGGGTACAATTCACCCCTCCACTTT
CARGRGYNSPLHF
>.|.|TRBJ1-4|TRBV7-3
TGTGCCAGCAGCCGGGGGAATGGTGAAAAACTGTTTTTT
CASSRGNGEKLFF
>few|.|TRBJ1-2|TRBV12-3/TRBV12-4
TGTGCCAGCAGGACCCATTCACTGACCGGGGGCTACACCTTC
CASRTHSLTGGYTF
>.|.|TRBJ2-3|TRBV2
TGTGCCAGCAAGGGCGGGACCACAGATACGCAGTATTTT
CASKGGTTDTQYF
>.|TRBD1|TRBJ2-7|TRBV12-3/TRBV12-4
TGTGCCAGCAGCTCAAGGGACAGGGGTCGGCACGAGCAGTACTTC
CASSSRDRGRHEQYF
>many|.|TRBJ1-2|TRBV5-1
TGCGCCAGCAGCTTGGGGGACGGAATCACCTATGGCTACACCTTC
CASSLGDGITYGYTF
>.|.|TRBJ2-6|TRBV28
TGTGCCAGCAGTTTTTACTCTGGGGCCAACGTCCTGACTTTC
CASSFYSGANVLTF
>.|TRBD2|TRBJ2-2|TRBV19
TGTGCCAGTAGTACTCTCCTAGCGGCGAACACCGGGGAGCTGTTTTTT
CASSTLLAANTGELFF
>.|TRBD1|TRBJ1-1|TRBV5-1
TGCGCCAGCAGCACGGGACAGGGCCTTGAAGCTTTCTTT
CASSTGQGLEAFF
>.|.|TRBJ1-2|TRBV28
TGTGCCAGCAGTTTTAGGAGTTATGGCTACACCTTC
CASSFRSYGYTF
>.|.|TRBJ2-3|TRBV29-1
TGCAGCGGTGCAGATGGCACAGATACGCAGTATTTT
CSGADGTDTQYF
>many|TRBD1|TRBJ1-5|TRBV28
TGTGCCAGCAGTCTCCTAGGACAGGCGGGGCAGCCCCAGCATTTT
CASSLLGQAGQPQHF
>many|.|TRBJ1-1|TRBV5-1
TGCGCCAGCAGCTTGCAGGGGTCGGGCACTGAAGCTTTCTTT
CASSLQGSGTEAFF
>.|TRBD1|TRBJ1-2|TRBV4-3
TGCGCCAGCAGCCAAGAAAGGGACAGGCTGGAGGGCTACACCTTC
CASSQERDRLEGYTF
>few|TRBD1|TRBJ1-2|TRBV20-1
TGCAGTGCCGGGACAGTCTATGGCTACACCTTC
CSAGTVYGYTF
>many|.|TRBJ1-2|TRBV11-2
TGTGCCAGCAGCTTAGGGGCAGATTACGGCTACACCTTC
CASSLGADYGYTF
>.|.|TRBJ2-5|TRBV11-2
TGTGCCAGCAGCTTCGGGGGCCTCGGCGGGACCCAGTACTTC
CASSFGGLGGTQYF
>.|.|TRBJ1-3|TRBV19
TGTGCCAGTAGACCGGGACGCAGCTCTGGAAACACCATATATTTT
CASRPGRSSGNTIYF
>few|TRBD2|TRBJ2-3|TRBV6-1
TGTGCCAGCAGTGGAGCGGGGGGGCTGGCAGATACGCAGTATTTT
CASSGAGGLADTQYF
>many|TRBD1|TRBJ1-6|TRBV5-1
TGCGCCAGCAGCTTGGTGACAGGGGTAAGCTCACCCCTCCACTTT
CASSLVTGVSSPLHF
>.|.|TRBJ1-1|TRBV4-1
TGCGCCAGCAGCCAAGGTCGGCAGGCAAATACTGAAGCTTTCTTT
CASSQGRQANTEAFF
>many|.|TRBJ1-5|TRBV5-6
TGTGCCAGCAGCTTTTGGTCAGGAGGGAATCAGCCCCAGCATTTT
CASSFWSGGNQPQHF
>few|.|TRBJ1-6|TRBV5-1
TGCGCCAGCAGCTTGGATACTTCAAATCCACCCCTCCACTTT
CASSLDTSNPPLHF
>few|TRBD2|TRBJ2-7|TRBV3-1
TGTGCCAGCAGTGGGACTAGCGGGGGCCTCGTGAGCTCCTACGAGCAGTACTTC
CASSGTSGGLVSSYEQYF
>.|TRBD1|TRBJ2-6|TRBV7-6
TGTGCCAGCAGCTTCCAAATAGGGACAGGTGGCTCCTCTGGGGCCAACGTCCTGACTTTC
CASSFQIGTGGSSGANVLTF
>few|TRBD1|TRBJ1-5|TRBV19
TGTGCCAGTAGTAAACAGGGGACGAGCAATCAGCCCCAGCATTTT
CASSKQGTSNQPQHF
>.|TRBD2|TRBJ2-7|TRBV7-2
TGTGCCAGCAGCTCACTAGCGGGTGGGACCTACGAGCAGTACTTC
CASSSLAGGTYEQYF
>few|TRBD1|TRBJ1-2|TRBV20-1
TGCAGTGCTATGCCGGGACAGGGTAGACTCTATGGCTACACCTTC
CSAMPGQGRLYGYTF
>.|.|TRBJ2-1|TRBV12-3/TRBV12-4
TGTGCCAGCAGTTTTTTGAACGGGGGGCACAATGAGCAGTTCTTC
CASSFLNGGHNEQFF
>once|.|TRBJ2-1|TRBV11-2
TGTGCCAGCACGGACGACTACAATGAGCAGTTCTTC
CASTDDYNEQFF
>.|.|TRBJ2-7|TRBV6-1
TGTGCCAGCAGTCGCTATGGGATCTACGAGCAGTACTTC
CASSRYGIYEQYF
>few|.|TRBJ1-1|TRBV4-3
TGCGCCAGCAGCCGCGGCGGGCCGGTTTTCGCTGAAGCTTTCTTT
CASSRGGPVFAEAFF
>.|TRBD2|TRBJ2-1|TRBV7-3
TGTGCCAGCAGCTTAACAGTTATTTGGCTAGCGGGGGGCCGACCTTACAATGAGCAGTTCTTC
CASSLTVIWLAGGRPYNEQFF
>.|.|TRBJ1-1|TRBV12-3/TRBV12-4
TGTGCCAGCAGTTTTGGACTCCCGGGGACTGAAGCTTTCTTT
CASSFGLPGTEAFF
>few|.|TRBJ2-2|TRBV5-1
TGCGCCAGCAGCTTGGGCCCTACTCAAACCGAGGAGCTGTTTTTT
CASSLGPTQTEELFF
>.|.|TRBJ1-6|TRBV18
TGTGCCAGCTCACCAATAGGACTCTCGCCCCAAAAAGGTTCACCCCTCCACTTT
CASSPIGLSPQKGSPLHF
>many|.|TRBJ1-4|TRBV12-3/TRBV12-4
TGTGCCAGCAGCCCAGTTCCTAATGAAAAACTGTTTTTT
CASSPVPNEKLFF
>.|.|TRBJ2-3|TRBV28
TGTGCCAGCAGTTTATTAGGTGGTGGCAACTTCCCCCCAGATACGCAGTATTTT
CASSLLGGGNFPPDTQYF